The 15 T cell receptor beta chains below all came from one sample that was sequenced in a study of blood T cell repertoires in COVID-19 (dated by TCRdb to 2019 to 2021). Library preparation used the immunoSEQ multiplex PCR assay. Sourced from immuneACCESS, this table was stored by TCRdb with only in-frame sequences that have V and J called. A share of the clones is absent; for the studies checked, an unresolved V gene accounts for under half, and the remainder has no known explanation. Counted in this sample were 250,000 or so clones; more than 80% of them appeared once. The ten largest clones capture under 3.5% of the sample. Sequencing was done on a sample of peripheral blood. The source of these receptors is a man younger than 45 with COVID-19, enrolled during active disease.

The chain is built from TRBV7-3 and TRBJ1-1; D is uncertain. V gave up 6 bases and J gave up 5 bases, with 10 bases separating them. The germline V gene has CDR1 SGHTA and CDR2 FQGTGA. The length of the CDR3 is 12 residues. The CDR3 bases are TGTGCCAGCAGTTCCCGAGGGACTGAAGCTTTCTTT. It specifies CASSSRGTEAFF.

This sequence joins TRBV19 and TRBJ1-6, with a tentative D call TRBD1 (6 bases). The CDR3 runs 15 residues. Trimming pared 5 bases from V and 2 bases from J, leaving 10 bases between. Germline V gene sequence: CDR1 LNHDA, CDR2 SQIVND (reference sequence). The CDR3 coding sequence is TGTGCCAGTAGTCCGACAGGAACCTATAATTCACCCCTCCACTTT. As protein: CASSPTGTYNSPLHF.

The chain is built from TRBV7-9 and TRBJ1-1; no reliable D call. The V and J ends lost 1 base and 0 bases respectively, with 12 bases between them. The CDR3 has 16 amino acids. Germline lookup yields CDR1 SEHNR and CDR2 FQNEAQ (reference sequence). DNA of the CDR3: TGTGCCAGCAGCTTAGTCCTACAGCTCATGAACACTGAAGCTTTCTTT. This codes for CASSLVLQLMNTEAFF.

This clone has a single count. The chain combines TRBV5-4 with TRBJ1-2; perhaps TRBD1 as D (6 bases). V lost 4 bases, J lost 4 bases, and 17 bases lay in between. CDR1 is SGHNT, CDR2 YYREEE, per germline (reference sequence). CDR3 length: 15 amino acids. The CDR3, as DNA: TGTGCCAGCAGCATCCCGGCTGGACAGCTCTATGGCTACACCTTC. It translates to CASSIPAGQLYGYTF.

In DNA, the CDR3 is TGTGCCTGGAGTGGCAGCTACGAGCAGTACTTC. This encodes CAWSGSYEQYF. The gene calls are TRBV30 and TRBJ2-7; D gene unclear. The CDR3 runs 11 residues. In germline, CDR1 is GTSNPN, CDR2 SVGIG (reference sequence). V was trimmed by 1 base and J by 3 bases, leaving 4 bases between them.

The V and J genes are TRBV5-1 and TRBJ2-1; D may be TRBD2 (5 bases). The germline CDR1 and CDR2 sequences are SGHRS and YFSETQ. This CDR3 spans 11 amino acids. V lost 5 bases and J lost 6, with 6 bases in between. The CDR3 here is CASRDFNEQFF. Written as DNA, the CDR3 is TGCGCCAGCAGGGACTTCAATGAGCAGTTCTTC.

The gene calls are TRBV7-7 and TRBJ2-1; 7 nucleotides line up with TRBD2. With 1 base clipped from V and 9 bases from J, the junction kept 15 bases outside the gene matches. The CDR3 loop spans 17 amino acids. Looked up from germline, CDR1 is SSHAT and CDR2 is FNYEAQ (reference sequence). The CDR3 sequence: CASSLGAIGRIESEQFF. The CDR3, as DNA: TGTGCCAGCAGCTTAGGGGCAATCGGGAGGATCGAGAGTGAGCAGTTCTTC.

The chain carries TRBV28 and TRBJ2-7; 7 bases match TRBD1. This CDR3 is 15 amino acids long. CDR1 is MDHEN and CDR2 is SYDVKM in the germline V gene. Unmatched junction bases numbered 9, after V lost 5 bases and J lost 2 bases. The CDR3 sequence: CASSDPGTETYEQYF. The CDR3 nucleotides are TGTGCCAGCAGTGACCCCGGGACAGAGACCTACGAGCAGTACTTC.

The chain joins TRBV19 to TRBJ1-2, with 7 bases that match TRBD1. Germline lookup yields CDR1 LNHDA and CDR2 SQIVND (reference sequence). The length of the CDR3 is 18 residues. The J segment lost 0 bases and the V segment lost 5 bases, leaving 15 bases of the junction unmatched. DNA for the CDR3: TGTGCCAGTAGTCGCCCCCCGGGACAGATTACAGCTAACTATGGCTACACCTTC. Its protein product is CASSRPPGQITANYGYTF.

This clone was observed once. In nucleotides, the CDR3 is TGTGCCAGCAGCTTAGATCTAACAGATACGCAGTATTTT. It yields the protein CASSLDLTDTQYF. This chain joins TRBV11-2 and TRBJ2-3; D ambiguous. Germline loops: CDR1 SGHAT, CDR2 FQNNGV. The V gene lost 0 bases and the J gene lost 3 bases, with 4 bases spanning the gap. The CDR3 runs 13 residues.

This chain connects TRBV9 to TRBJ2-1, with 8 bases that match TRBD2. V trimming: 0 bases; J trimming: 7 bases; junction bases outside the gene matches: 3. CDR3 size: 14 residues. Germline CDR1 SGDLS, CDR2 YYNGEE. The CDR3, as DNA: TGTGCCAGCAGCGTAGTTAGCGGGACGAATGAGCAGTTCTTC. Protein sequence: CASSVVSGTNEQFF.

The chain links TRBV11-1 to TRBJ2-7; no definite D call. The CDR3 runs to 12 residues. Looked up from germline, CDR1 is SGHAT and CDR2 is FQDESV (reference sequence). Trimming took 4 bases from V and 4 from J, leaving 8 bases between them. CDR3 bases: TGTGCCAGCAGCTCGAGAGCTTACGAGCAGTACTTC. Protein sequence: CASSSRAYEQYF.

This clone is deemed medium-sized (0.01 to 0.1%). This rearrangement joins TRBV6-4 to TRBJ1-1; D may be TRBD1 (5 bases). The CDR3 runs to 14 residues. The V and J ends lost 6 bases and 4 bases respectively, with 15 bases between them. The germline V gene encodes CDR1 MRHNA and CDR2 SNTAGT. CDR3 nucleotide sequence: TGTGCCAGCAGCTGGACACCAGAGAGCACTGAAGCTTTCTTT. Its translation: CASSWTPESTEAFF.

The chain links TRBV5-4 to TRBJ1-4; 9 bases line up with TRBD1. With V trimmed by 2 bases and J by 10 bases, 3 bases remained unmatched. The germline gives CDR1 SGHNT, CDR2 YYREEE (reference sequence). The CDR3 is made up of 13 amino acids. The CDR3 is CASSLTGGGKLFF. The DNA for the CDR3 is TGTGCCAGCAGCTTAACAGGGGGCGGAAAACTGTTTTTT.

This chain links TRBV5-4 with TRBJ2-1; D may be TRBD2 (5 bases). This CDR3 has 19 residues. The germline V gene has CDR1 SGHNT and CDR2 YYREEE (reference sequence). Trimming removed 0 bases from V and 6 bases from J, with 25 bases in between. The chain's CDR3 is CASSLERVTRAPPLNEQFF. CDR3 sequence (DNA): TGTGCCAGCAGCTTGGAGAGAGTGACGCGGGCCCCCCCCCTCAATGAGCAGTTCTTC.